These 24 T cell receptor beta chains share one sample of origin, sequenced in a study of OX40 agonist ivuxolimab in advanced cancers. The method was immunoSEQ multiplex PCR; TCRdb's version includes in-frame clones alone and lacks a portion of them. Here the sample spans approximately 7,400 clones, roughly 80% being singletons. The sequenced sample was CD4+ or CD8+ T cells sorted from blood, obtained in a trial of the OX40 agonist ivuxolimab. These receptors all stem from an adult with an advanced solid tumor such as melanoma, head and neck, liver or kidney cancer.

The CDR3 nucleotides read TGTGCCTGGAGTGTAACTGGGAATCAGCCCCAGCATTTT. Encoded protein: CAWSVTGNQPQHF. The chain couples TRBV30 to TRBJ1-5; D not resolved. This CDR3 region has 13 residues. Germline CDR1 GTSNPN, CDR2 SVGIG (reference sequence). Trimming stripped 0 bases from V and 4 bases from J, with 7 bases between.

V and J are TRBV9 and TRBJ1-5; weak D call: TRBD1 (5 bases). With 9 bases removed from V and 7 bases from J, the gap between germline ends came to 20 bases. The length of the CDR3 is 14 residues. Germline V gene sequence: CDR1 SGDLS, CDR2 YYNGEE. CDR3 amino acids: CATTARQGEQPQHF. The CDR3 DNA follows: TGTGCCACAACCGCCCGGCAGGGTGAACAGCCCCAGCATTTT.

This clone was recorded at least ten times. This CDR3 reads CASSLGVGTDTQYF. In nucleotides, the CDR3 is TGTGCCAGCAGCTTAGGGGTTGGCACAGATACGCAGTATTTT. The chain recombines TRBV7-6 with TRBJ2-3; D is unresolved. Trimming removed 1 base from V and 1 base from J, with 6 bases in between. The CDR3 is made up of 14 amino acids. The germline CDR1 and CDR2 sequences are SGHVS and FNYEAQ.

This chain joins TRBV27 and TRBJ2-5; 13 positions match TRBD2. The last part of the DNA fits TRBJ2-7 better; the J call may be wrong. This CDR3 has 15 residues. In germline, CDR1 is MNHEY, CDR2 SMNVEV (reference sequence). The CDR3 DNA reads TGTGCCAGCAGTAGACTAGCGGGGGGCCGATACGAGCAGTACTTC. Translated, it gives CASSRLAGGRYEQYF.

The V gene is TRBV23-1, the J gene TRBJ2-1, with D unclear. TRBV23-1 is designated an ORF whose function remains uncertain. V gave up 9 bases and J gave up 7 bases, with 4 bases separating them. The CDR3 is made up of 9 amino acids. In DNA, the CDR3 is TGCGCCAGTCGAAATGAGCAGTTCTTC. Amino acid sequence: CASRNEQFF.

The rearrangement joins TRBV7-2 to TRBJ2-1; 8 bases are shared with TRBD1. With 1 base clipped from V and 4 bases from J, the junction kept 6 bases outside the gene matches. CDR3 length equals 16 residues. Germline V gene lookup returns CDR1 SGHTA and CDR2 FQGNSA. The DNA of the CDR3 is TGTGCCAGCAGCTTAGTAGGGGGACAGGAGTACAATGAGCAGTTCTTC. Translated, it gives CASSLVGGQEYNEQFF. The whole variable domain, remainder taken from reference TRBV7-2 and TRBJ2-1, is GAGVSQSPSNKVTEKGKDVELRCDPISGHTALYWYRQSLGQGLEFLIYFQGNSAPDKSGLPSDRFSAERTGGSVSTLTIQRTQQEDSAVYLCASSLVGGQEYNEQFFGPGTRLTVL.

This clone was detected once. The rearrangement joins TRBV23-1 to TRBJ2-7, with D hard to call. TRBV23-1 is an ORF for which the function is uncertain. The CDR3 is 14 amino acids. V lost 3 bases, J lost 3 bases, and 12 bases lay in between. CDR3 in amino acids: CASSHDATCYEQYF. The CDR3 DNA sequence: TGCGCCAGCAGTCATGACGCAACCTGCTACGAGCAGTACTTC.

CDR3 loop: CASPSRDSSYEQYF. Here the CDR3 DNA reads TGTGCCAGCCCAAGCCGGGACAGCTCCTACGAGCAGTACTTC. This rearrangement joins TRBV6-1 to TRBJ2-7; 7 bases are a match to TRBD1. The V segment lost 8 bases and the J segment 0 bases; nucleotides outside the gene matches: 7. Germline loops: CDR1 MNHNS, CDR2 SASEGT. This CDR3 spans 14 amino acids.

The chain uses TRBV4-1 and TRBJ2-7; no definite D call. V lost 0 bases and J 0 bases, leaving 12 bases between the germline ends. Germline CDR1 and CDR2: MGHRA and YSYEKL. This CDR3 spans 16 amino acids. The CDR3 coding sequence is TGCGCCAGCAGCCAAGAATTATACACAACCTCCTACGAGCAGTACTTC. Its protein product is CASSQELYTTSYEQYF.

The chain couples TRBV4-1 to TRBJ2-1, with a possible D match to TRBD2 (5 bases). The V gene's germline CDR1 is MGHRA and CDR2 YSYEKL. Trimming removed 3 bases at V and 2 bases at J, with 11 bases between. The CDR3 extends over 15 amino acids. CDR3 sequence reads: CASSQFFGAYNEQFF. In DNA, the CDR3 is TGCGCCAGCAGCCAGTTTTTCGGGGCCTACAATGAGCAGTTCTTC.

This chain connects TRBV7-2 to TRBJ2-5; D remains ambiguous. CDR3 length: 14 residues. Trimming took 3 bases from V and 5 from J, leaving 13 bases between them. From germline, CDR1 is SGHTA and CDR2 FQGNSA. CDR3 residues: CASSFLGFRETQYF. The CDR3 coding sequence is TGTGCCAGCAGCTTTTTAGGGTTTAGGGAGACCCAGTACTTC.

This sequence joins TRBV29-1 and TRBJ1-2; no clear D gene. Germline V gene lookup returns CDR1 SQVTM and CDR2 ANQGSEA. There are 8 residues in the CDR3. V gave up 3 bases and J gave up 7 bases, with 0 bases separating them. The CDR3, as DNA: TGCAGCGTTGATGGCTACACCTTC. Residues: CSVDGYTF.

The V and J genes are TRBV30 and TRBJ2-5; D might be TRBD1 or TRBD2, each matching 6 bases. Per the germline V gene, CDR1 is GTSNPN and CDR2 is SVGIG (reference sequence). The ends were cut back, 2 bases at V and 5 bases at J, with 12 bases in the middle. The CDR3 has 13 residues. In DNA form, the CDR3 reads TGTGCCTGGAGTCGGGGGCATATCGAGACCCAGTACTTC. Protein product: CAWSRGHIETQYF.

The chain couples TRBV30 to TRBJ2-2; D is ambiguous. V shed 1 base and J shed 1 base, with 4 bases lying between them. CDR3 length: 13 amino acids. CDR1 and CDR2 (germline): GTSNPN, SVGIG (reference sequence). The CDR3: CAWSGQNTGELFF. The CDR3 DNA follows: TGTGCCTGGAGTGGACAGAACACCGGGGAGCTGTTTTTT. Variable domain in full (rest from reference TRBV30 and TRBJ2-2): SQTIHQWPATLVQPVGSPLSLECTVEGTSNPNLYWYRQAAGRGLQLLFYSVGIGQISSEVPQNLSASRPQDRQFILSSKKLLLSDSGFYLCAWSGQNTGELFFGEGSRLTVL.

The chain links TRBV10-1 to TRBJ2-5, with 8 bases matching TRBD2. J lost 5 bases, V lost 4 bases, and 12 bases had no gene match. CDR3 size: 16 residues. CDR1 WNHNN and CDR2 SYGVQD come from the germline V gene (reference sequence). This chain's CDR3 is CASSVLYRGGMETQYF. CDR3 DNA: TGCGCCAGCAGTGTCCTCTATCGGGGGGGCATGGAGACCCAGTACTTC.

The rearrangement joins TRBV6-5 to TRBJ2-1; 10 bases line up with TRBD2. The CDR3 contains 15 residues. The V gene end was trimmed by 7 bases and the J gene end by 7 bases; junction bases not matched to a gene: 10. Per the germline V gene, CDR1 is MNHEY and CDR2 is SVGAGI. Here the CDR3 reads CASTLSGGAWNEQFF. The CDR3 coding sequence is TGTGCCAGCACCCTAAGCGGGGGGGCCTGGAATGAGCAGTTCTTC.

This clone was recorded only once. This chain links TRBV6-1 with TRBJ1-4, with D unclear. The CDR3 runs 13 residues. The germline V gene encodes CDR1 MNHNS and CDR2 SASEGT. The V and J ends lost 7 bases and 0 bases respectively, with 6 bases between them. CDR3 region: CASTSTTNEKLFF. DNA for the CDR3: TGTGCCAGCACATCCACAACTAATGAAAAACTGTTTTTT.

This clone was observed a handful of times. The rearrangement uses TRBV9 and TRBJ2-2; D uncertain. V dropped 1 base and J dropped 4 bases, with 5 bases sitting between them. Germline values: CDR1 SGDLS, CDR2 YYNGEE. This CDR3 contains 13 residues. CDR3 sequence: CASSVPTTGELFF. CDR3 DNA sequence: TGTGCCAGCAGCGTACCGACCACCGGGGAGCTGTTTTTT.

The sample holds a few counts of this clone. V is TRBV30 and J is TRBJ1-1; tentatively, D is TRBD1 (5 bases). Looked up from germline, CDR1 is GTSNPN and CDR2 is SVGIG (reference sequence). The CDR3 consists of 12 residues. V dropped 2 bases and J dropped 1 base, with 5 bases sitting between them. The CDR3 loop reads CAWSQGNTEAFF. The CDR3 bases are TGTGCCTGGAGTCAGGGGAACACTGAAGCTTTCTTT.

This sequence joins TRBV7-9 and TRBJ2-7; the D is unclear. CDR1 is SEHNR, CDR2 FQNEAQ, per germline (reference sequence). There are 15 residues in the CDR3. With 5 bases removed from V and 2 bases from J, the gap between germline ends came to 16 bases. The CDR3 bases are TGTGCCAGCAGCGATCCCGGACGGACCCCCTACGAGCAGTACTTC. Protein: CASSDPGRTPYEQYF.

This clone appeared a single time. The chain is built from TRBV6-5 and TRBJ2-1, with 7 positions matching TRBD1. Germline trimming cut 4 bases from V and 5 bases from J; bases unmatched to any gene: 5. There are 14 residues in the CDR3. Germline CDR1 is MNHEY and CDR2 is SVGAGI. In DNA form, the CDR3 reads TGTGCCAGCAGTTTGACAGGGCCGAACAATGAGCAGTTCTTC. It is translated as CASSLTGPNNEQFF.

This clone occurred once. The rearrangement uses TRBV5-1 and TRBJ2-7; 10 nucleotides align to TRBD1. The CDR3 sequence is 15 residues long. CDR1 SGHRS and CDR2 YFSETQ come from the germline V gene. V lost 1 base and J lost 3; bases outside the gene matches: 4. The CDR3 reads CASSLRRDRGYEQYF. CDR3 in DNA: TGCGCCAGCAGCTTGCGCCGGGACAGGGGCTACGAGCAGTACTTC.

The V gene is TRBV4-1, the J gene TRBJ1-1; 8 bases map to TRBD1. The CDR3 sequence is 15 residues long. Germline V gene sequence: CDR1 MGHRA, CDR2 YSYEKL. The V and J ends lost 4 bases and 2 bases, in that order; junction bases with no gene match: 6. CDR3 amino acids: CASSPGTGFNTEAFF. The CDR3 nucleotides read TGCGCCAGCAGCCCGGGGACAGGATTCAACACTGAAGCTTTCTTT.

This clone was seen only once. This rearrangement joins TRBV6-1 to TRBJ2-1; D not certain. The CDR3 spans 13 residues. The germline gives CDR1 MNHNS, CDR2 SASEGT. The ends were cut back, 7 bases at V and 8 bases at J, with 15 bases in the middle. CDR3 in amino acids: CASNKVTYDEQFF. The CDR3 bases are TGTGCCAGCAATAAGGTGACATACGATGAGCAGTTCTTC.